Listed below are T cell receptor beta chains from one sample, sequenced in a study of graft-versus-host responses after intestinal transplantation. Only in-frame clones appear in the TCRdb table, and some are missing; sequencing was by immunoSEQ multiplex PCR. The repertoire holds approximately 81,000 clones, with roughly 87% as singletons. These receptors' antigens are unknown. Sequenced material: unstimulated CD8+ T cells sorted from spleen or lymph node cells, taken before transplant. Receptor source: a human donor who was the organ donor for an intestinal transplant. Each CDR3 is given with its conserved first and last residue. Fields, in order: D gene, clone size, V gene, J gene, CDR3 protein, CDR3 DNA. A D gene is named only where the DNA matches it firmly. The size field is filled for only some rows; it gives once, few, many or a size class.

>TRBD2|NA|TRBV6-4|TRBJ2-1
CASSDLRGGGEEQFF
TGTGCCAGCAGTGACCTTCGCGGGGGGGGAGAGGAGCAGTTCTTC
>NA|NA|TRBV27|TRBJ2-5
CASSLSYRIGAAVSETQYF
TGTGCCAGCAGTTTATCTTACCGGATTGGGGCCGCGGTGTCGGAGACCCAGTACTTC
>NA|NA|TRBV29-1|TRBJ1-1
CSVPRNTEAFF
TGCAGCGTTCCCCGGAACACTGAAGCTTTCTTT
>NA|NA|TRBV6-5|TRBJ1-2
CASSYRDNYGYTF
TGTGCCAGCAGTTACCGGGACAACTATGGCTACACCTTC
>NA|NA|TRBV4-1|TRBJ1-6
CASSPSDGRTRFTPLHF
TGCGCCAGCAGCCCTTCGGACGGTAGGACTCGATTCACCCCCCTCCACTTT
>TRBD1|few|TRBV7-9|TRBJ1-4
CASRGQNNEKLFF
TGTGCCAGCAGGGGACAGAATAATGAAAAACTGTTTTTT
>NA|once|TRBV5-4|TRBJ1-2
CASSFTQGSYGYTF
TGTGCCAGCAGCTTCACTCAGGGGAGTTATGGCTACACCTTC
>TRBD1|NA|TRBV5-1|TRBJ1-2
CASSPTATGGGYGYTF
TGCGCCAGCAGCCCGACGGCCACAGGGGGTGGGTATGGCTACACCTTC
>NA|NA|TRBV7-3|TRBJ2-2
CASSSLGLGGELFF
TGTGCCAGCAGCTCGCTAGGGTTGGGAGGGGAGCTGTTTTTT
>TRBD1|NA|TRBV6-4|TRBJ2-3
CASSEGGNTDTQYF
TGTGCCAGCAGTGAAGGGGGCAACACAGATACGCAGTATTTT
>NA|NA|TRBV20-1|TRBJ1-1
CSAIRDTEAFF
TGCAGTGCTATCCGGGACACTGAAGCTTTCTTT
>NA|NA|TRBV5-6|TRBJ1-2
CASSLAAGIGYGYTF
TGTGCCAGCAGCTTGGCTGCAGGTATCGGATATGGCTACACCTTC
>TRBD1|NA|TRBV5-5|TRBJ1-3
CASSPWDSPGNTIYF
TGTGCCAGCAGCCCATGGGACAGCCCTGGAAACACCATATATTTT
>NA|NA|TRBV9|TRBJ1-2
CASSVETDYGYTF
TGTGCCAGCAGCGTGGAGACAGATTATGGCTACACCTTC
>NA|NA|TRBV28|TRBJ1-4
CASSLREKLFF
TGTGCCAGCAGTTTAAGAGAGAAACTGTTTTTT
>NA|once|TRBV5-1|TRBJ1-2
CASSLGSNYGYTF
TGCGCCAGCAGCTTGGGCAGCAACTATGGCTACACCTTC
>TRBD1|few|TRBV4-2|TRBJ2-1
CASSQPEKQGVEDEQFF
TGTGCCAGCAGCCAACCCGAAAAACAGGGGGTAGAAGATGAGCAGTTCTTC
>TRBD2|few|TRBV7-9|TRBJ2-2
CASGGRGGLSGELFF
TGTGCCAGCGGAGGCCGGGGGGGCCTGTCCGGGGAGCTGTTTTTT
>TRBD1|NA|TRBV6-1|TRBJ1-5
CASSRGLDNQPQHF
TGTGCCAGCTCAAGGGGGCTGGACAATCAGCCCCAGCATTTT
>TRBD2|NA|TRBV4-2|TRBJ2-3
CASSQGAGESDTQYF
TGTGCCAGCAGCCAAGGAGCGGGGGAATCAGATACGCAGTATTTT
>NA|once|TRBV5-1|TRBJ2-7
CASSLDRSHYEQYF
TGCGCCAGCAGCTTAGACAGGAGCCACTACGAGCAGTACTTC
>NA|NA|TRBV5-6|TRBJ2-1
CASSLRAGLNYNEQFF
TGTGCCAGCAGCTTGCGGGCAGGGTTGAACTACAATGAGCAGTTCTTC
>NA|NA|TRBV28|TRBJ2-1
CARKTYYNEQFF
TGTGCCAGAAAAACGTACTACAATGAGCAGTTCTTC
>NA|NA|TRBV9|TRBJ1-6
CASSVSVSGPGVNSPLHF
TGTGCCAGCAGCGTCAGCGTCTCGGGTCCAGGGGTTAATTCACCCCTCCACTTT
>NA|NA|TRBV28|TRBJ2-7
CASGRRGRGVYEQYF
TGTGCCAGCGGAAGGAGAGGGCGCGGGGTCTACGAGCAGTACTTC
>TRBD2|NA|TRBV5-1|TRBJ2-2
CASSDLTSGVNTGELFF
TGCGCCAGCAGCGATCTAACTAGCGGGGTGAACACCGGGGAGCTGTTTTTT
>NA|NA|TRBV5-5|TRBJ2-2
CASSVYTGELFF
TGTGCCAGCAGCGTGTACACCGGGGAGCTGTTTTTT
>NA|NA|TRBV7-9|TRBJ2-1
CASSLGGSLANEQFF
TGTGCCAGCAGCTTAGGGGGCAGTTTGGCCAATGAGCAGTTCTTC
>NA|NA|TRBV4-2|TRBJ1-5
CASTPGTYSNQPQHF
TGTGCCAGTACCCCCGGGACTTATAGCAATCAGCCCCAGCATTTT
>NA|NA|TRBV18|TRBJ2-7
CASSPKDQDPYEQYF
TGTGCCAGCTCACCAAAGGACCAGGACCCCTACGAGCAGTACTTC
>TRBD2|NA|TRBV7-9|TRBJ2-5
CASSFRPGTMNRETQYF
TGTGCCAGCAGCTTCCGGCCGGGGACTATGAACAGAGAGACCCAGTACTTC
>NA|NA|TRBV19|TRBJ1-3
CASLSTGGGNTIYF
TGTGCCAGCCTCTCGACAGGAGGTGGAAACACCATATATTTT
>TRBD1|NA|TRBV5-1|TRBJ2-7
CASSSRQGSTSYEQYF
TGCGCCAGCAGCTCGAGACAGGGCTCTACCTCCTACGAGCAGTACTTC
>NA|few|TRBV7-8|TRBJ1-2
CASSPVGAEIYNYGYTF
TGTGCCAGCAGCCCTGTCGGGGCAGAAATTTATAACTATGGCTACACCTTC
>NA|once|TRBV5-6|TRBJ1-3
CASSLGNAGNTIYF
TGTGCCAGCAGCTTAGGGAATGCTGGAAACACCATATATTTT
>NA|NA|TRBV18|TRBJ1-5
CASSRSGRGARQPQHF
TGTGCCAGCTCACGCTCCGGGCGGGGGGCGAGGCAGCCCCAGCATTTT
>NA|NA|TRBV15|TRBJ2-3
CATSSSDGGPRTDTQYF
TGTGCCACCAGTTCCTCTGATGGGGGTCCGAGGACAGATACGCAGTATTTT
>NA|NA|TRBV6-1|TRBJ1-2
CARKQGPPNYGYTF
TGTGCCAGGAAACAGGGACCACCTAACTATGGCTACACCTTC
>NA|NA|TRBV6-1|TRBJ2-2
CASEEGELFF
TGTGCCAGTGAAGAGGGGGAGCTGTTTTTT
>NA|NA|TRBV2|TRBJ2-2
CASSAPGRNTGELFF
TGTGCCAGCAGCGCACCGGGACGGAACACCGGGGAGCTGTTTTTT
>NA|few|TRBV25-1|TRBJ2-3
CASRLGGDTDTQYF
TGTGCCAGCAGGCTAGGGGGAGACACAGATACGCAGTATTTT
>NA|NA|TRBV15|TRBJ2-5
CATSRGGIQETQYF
TGTGCCACCAGCAGAGGGGGCATCCAAGAGACCCAGTACTTC
>TRBD2|NA|TRBV27|TRBJ2-2
CASAPGGPNGELFF
TGTGCCAGCGCCCCGGGGGGGCCTAACGGGGAGCTGTTTTTT
>NA|NA|TRBV6-5|TRBJ1-4
CASSPSTGGNEKLFF
TGTGCCAGCTCACCGAGTACGGGAGGTAATGAAAAACTGTTTTTT
>NA|NA|TRBV6-6|TRBJ1-2
CASSYDREGYYGYTF
TGTGCCAGCAGTTACGATCGGGAAGGTTACTATGGCTACACCTTC
>TRBD1|few|TRBV4-1|TRBJ2-6
CASSQEGGAGANVLTF
TGTGCCAGCAGCCAAGAAGGGGGCGCTGGGGCCAACGTCCTGACTTTC
>NA|NA|TRBV5-8|TRBJ1-2
CASSLVQGTNYGYTF
TGTGCCAGCAGCTTGGTCCAAGGCACCAACTATGGCTACACCTTC
>TRBD1|NA|TRBV27|TRBJ1-2
CASTQGARGYTF
TGTGCCAGCACCCAGGGGGCGAGGGGCTACACCTTC
>NA|few|TRBV4-1|TRBJ1-3
CASSLGPDTIYF
TGCGCCAGCAGCCTGGGACCCGACACCATATATTTT
>TRBD1|NA|TRBV6-1|TRBJ1-5
CASVTGTVENQPQHF
TGTGCCAGCGTCACCGGGACAGTCGAAAATCAGCCCCAGCATTTT
>NA|once|TRBV14|TRBJ2-1
CASSPFIRGGAGSDEQFF
TGTGCCAGCAGCCCCTTCATCCGTGGGGGGGCTGGGAGCGATGAGCAGTTCTTC
>NA|NA|TRBV28|TRBJ2-7
CASSAPGPNVPYEQYF
TGTGCCAGCAGTGCCCCGGGCCCCAACGTCCCCTACGAGCAGTACTTC